Below are 30 T cell receptor beta chains sequenced from a single sample in a study of beta chain features in type 1 diabetes. Study outcomes and limitations: Among all four CD4+ subsets, Type 1 diabetes patients had TCRB CDR3s that were moderately but significantly shorter.

The investigators reverse transcribed all of the isolated RNA, so they sequenced expressed TCRB transcripts. Sequenced by immunoSEQ multiplex PCR; TCRdb stores in-frame clones only, minus some. The data hold 280,000 or so clones, with roughly 15% observed a single time. These receptors are not linked to any known antigen. Sequencing used naive CD4+ T cells from blood. The origin of the receptors is a man aged 18 to 30 with type 1 diabetes.

In nucleotides, the CDR3 is TGTGCCAGCAGAAAGGGGGGCGGGAGCATGGGCGAGCAGTACTTC. This sequence encodes CASRKGGGSMGEQYF. This sequence joins TRBV6-6 and TRBJ2-7; the D gene is possibly TRBD2 (7 bases). Germline-derived CDR1 and CDR2 are MNHNY and SVGAGI (reference sequence). V lost 6 bases to trimming and J lost 6 bases, with 21 bases between them. The CDR3 contains 15 residues.

This clone was seen more than once but under ten times. J is TRBJ1-2 and V is TRBV9; 8 nucleotides align to TRBD1. CDR1 SGDLS and CDR2 YYNGEE come from the germline V gene. The CDR3 totals 15 residues. V dropped 3 bases and J dropped 5; count of bases not matched to a gene: 9. CDR3 region: CASSGRQGSFYGYTF. The DNA for the CDR3 is TGTGCCAGCAGCGGCCGACAGGGGAGCTTTTATGGCTACACCTTC.

This clone came up a few times. The chain employs TRBV2 and TRBJ2-7; TRBD1 matches at 12 bases. V shed 0 bases, J shed 7 bases, and the junction held 7 bases outside the gene matches. The CDR3 is 16 amino acids. Germline CDR1 is SNHLY and CDR2 is FYNNEI. CDR3 sequence reads: CASSEAPGQGALEQYF. CDR3 coding DNA: TGTGCCAGCAGTGAAGCCCCGGGACAGGGGGCGCTTGAGCAGTACTTC.

The chain carries TRBV5-1 and TRBJ2-6, with a possible D match to TRBD1 (6 bases). The CDR3 is 18 residues long. Germline-derived CDR1 and CDR2 are SGHRS and YFSETQ. The ends were cut back, 2 bases at V and 0 bases at J, with 15 bases in the middle. CDR3 coding DNA: TGCGCCAGCAGCTTCATCGGACAGTTCAGCTCTGGGGCCAACGTCCTGACTTTC. This translates into CASSFIGQFSSGANVLTF.

The chain links TRBV5-1 to TRBJ1-5; D is ambiguous. This CDR3 is built from 15 residues. V shed 0 bases and J shed 3 bases, with 10 bases lying between them. The germline CDR1 and CDR2 sequences are SGHRS and YFSETQ. The CDR3, as DNA: TGCGCCAGCAGCTTGGACTCCGGGAACAATCAGCCCCAGCATTTT. Translating it yields CASSLDSGNNQPQHF.

This clone has more than one count but fewer than ten. This chain joins TRBV6-5 and TRBJ2-2, with 8 bases that match TRBD1. Looked up from germline, CDR1 is MNHEY and CDR2 is SVGAGI. V was pared by 4 bases and J by 7 bases, with 11 bases of the junction left unmatched. This CDR3 contains 16 residues. CDR3 in amino acids: CASSSSSGGRDGELFF. CDR3 coding DNA: TGTGCCAGCAGTTCATCATCAGGGGGCAGGGACGGGGAGCTGTTTTTT.

The chain links TRBV27 to TRBJ2-7; TRBD1 is a possible D gene (6 bases). This CDR3 has 13 amino acids. Germline CDR1 is MNHEY and CDR2 is SMNVEV (reference sequence). Trimming pared 5 bases from V and 6 bases from J, leaving 14 bases between. The CDR3 DNA reads as TGTGCCAGCAGTCCGACTACAGGGTTCGAGCAGTACTTC. Translating gives CASSPTTGFEQYF.

The rearrangement joins TRBV19 to TRBJ2-7; D call uncertain. Trimming pared 1 base from V and 3 bases from J, leaving 7 bases between. CDR3 size: 13 residues. The germline CDR1 and CDR2 sequences are LNHDA and SQIVND (reference sequence). CDR3 nucleotides: TGTGCCAGTAGTATAGGTGCTAGCTACGAGCAGTACTTC. Protein product: CASSIGASYEQYF.

The rearrangement links TRBV9 to TRBJ1-1; a weak D match, TRBD1 (5 bases). There are 14 residues in the CDR3. The V end lost 0 bases, the J end lost 2 bases, and 8 bases lay between the germline ends. Germline V gene data show CDR1 as SGDLS and CDR2 as YYNGEE. This CDR3 reads CASSVVGGNTEAFF. The DNA of the CDR3 is TGTGCCAGCAGCGTAGTCGGGGGAAACACTGAAGCTTTCTTT.

The CDR3 DNA is TGTGCCAGCAGCTTAGACCTACTCTCCTACGAGCAGTACTTC. It yields the protein CASSLDLLSYEQYF. This chain joins TRBV7-8 and TRBJ2-7; D not certain. The CDR3 covers 14 residues. Per the germline V gene, CDR1 is SGHVS and CDR2 is FQNEAQ. V was shortened by 1 base and J by 0 bases, with 7 bases between the two germline ends. The entire variable domain, with the rest obtained from reference TRBV7-8 and TRBJ2-7, is as follows: GAGVSQSPRYKVAKRGQDVALRCDPISGHVSLFWYQQALGQGPEFLTYFQNEAQLDKSGLPSDRFFAERPEGSVSTLKIQRTQQEDSAVYLCASSLDLLSYEQYFGPGTRLTVT.

Only a few counts were recorded for this clone. The chain joins TRBV7-9 to TRBJ2-1; the match to TRBD2 covers 10 bases. Germline V gene sequence: CDR1 SEHNR, CDR2 FQNEAQ (reference sequence). The trim removed 5 bases at V and 8 bases at J, leaving 9 bases unmatched. The CDR3 is 15 residues long. CDR3 nucleotide sequence: TGTGCCAGCAGCATCCTAGCGGGAGTCGCCGATGAGCAGTTCTTC. This encodes CASSILAGVADEQFF. Combining the CDR3 with reference TRBV7-9 and TRBJ2-1 gives the whole variable domain DTGVSQNPRHKITKRGQNVTFRCDPISEHNRLYWYRQTLGQGPEFLTYFQNEAQLEKSRLLSDRFSAERPKGSFSTLEIQRTEQGDSAMYLCASSILAGVADEQFFGPGTRLTVL.

V usage is TRBV29-1 and J usage is TRBJ2-7, with D possibly being TRBD1 (5 bases). The CDR3 is made up of 14 amino acids. V was pared by 6 bases and J by 3 bases, with 18 bases between. Germline CDR1 and CDR2: SQVTM and ANQGSEA. CDR3 nucleotide sequence: TGCAGCGTCCTTAGCCCGGACAACAACTACGAGCAGTACTTC. Encoded protein: CSVLSPDNNYEQYF.

This CDR3 is CSAVGINEQFF. The CDR3 DNA follows: TGCAGTGCTGTCGGTATCAATGAGCAGTTCTTC. The chain joins TRBV20-1 to TRBJ2-1; unclear D gene. The CDR3 is 11 amino acids. The ends were cut back, 5 bases at V and 6 bases at J, with 8 bases in the middle. Per germline, CDR1 DFQATT and CDR2 SNEGSKA (reference sequence).

Comment on this clone: This CDR3 is also generated by other DNA sequences in the sample. The chain has TRBV30 and TRBJ1-5; 9 nucleotides agree with TRBD1. From germline, CDR1 is GTSNPN and CDR2 SVGIG (reference sequence). The CDR3 has 13 residues. After removal of 0 bases from V and 6 bases from J, the junction contained 0 bases not matched to a gene. CDR3 DNA sequence: TGTGCCTGGAGTGTACAGGGGGCTCAGCCCCAGCATTTT. Protein product: CAWSVQGAQPQHF.

A few counts support this clone. The chain recombines TRBV9 with TRBJ2-2, with D unclear. Germline lookup yields CDR1 SGDLS and CDR2 YYNGEE. Trimming pared 4 bases from V and 5 bases from J, leaving 12 bases between. The CDR3 has 14 amino acids. CDR3 in amino acids: CASSFQRRTGELFF. DNA for the CDR3: TGTGCCAGCAGCTTTCAGAGGCGGACCGGGGAGCTGTTTTTT.

V usage is TRBV7-2 and J usage is TRBJ2-5; D gene uncertain. Germline V lookup: CDR1 SGHTA, CDR2 FQGNSA. V gave up 5 bases and J gave up 10 bases, with 17 bases separating them. The length of the CDR3 is 13 residues. In DNA form, the CDR3 reads TGTGCCAGCAGCACCACACCGGAGATTGACCAGTACTTC. This gives the protein CASSTTPEIDQYF.

In its sample, this clone was seen a few times. Other DNA sequences from this sample encode an identical CDR3 as well. The rearrangement joins TRBV20-1 to TRBJ2-3, with unresolved D. Germline-derived CDR1 and CDR2 are DFQATT and SNEGSKA (reference sequence). There are 10 residues in the CDR3. V lost 6 bases, J lost 6 bases, and 7 bases lay in between. The CDR3 bases are TGCAGTGCCTCCTTGGATACGCAGTATTTT. This codes for CSASLDTQYF.

A few counts support this clone. The chain employs TRBV29-1 and TRBJ2-5, with D tentatively TRBD2 (7 bases). This CDR3 has 16 amino acids. The V and J ends lost 6 bases and 2 bases respectively, with 22 bases between them. Germline V CDR1 and CDR2: SQVTM, ANQGSEA. For the CDR3, the DNA is TGCAGCGTGGGGGGGCCAGACGGAGGTATACAAGAGACCCAGTACTTC. Residues: CSVGGPDGGIQETQYF.

This clone appeared a single time. The chain combines TRBV6-5 with TRBJ1-5; D gene unclear. The V end was cut by 5 bases, the J end by 2 bases, with 13 bases between. Germline CDR1 reads MNHEY; CDR2 reads SVGAGI. The CDR3 consists of 15 residues. CDR3: CASSPLGAGNQPQHF. The CDR3 nucleotides are TGTGCCAGCAGTCCCTTGGGAGCAGGCAATCAGCCCCAGCATTTT.

This clone appeared a few times. At the DNA level, this CDR3 is encoded by other sequences in the same sample as well. The genes are TRBV10-3 and TRBJ2-5, with D possibly matching TRBD1 (5 bases). The CDR3 spans 14 residues. Germline CDR1 ENHRY, CDR2 SYGVKD. V was pared by 0 bases and J by 3 bases, with 8 bases between. Here the CDR3 reads CAISESKGKETQYF. The CDR3 region has the DNA TGTGCCATCAGTGAGTCTAAGGGGAAAGAGACCCAGTACTTC.

There are a few counts of this clone. The chain carries TRBV11-2 and TRBJ2-1; 10 bases are shared with TRBD1. CDR3 length: 16 residues. V dropped 0 bases and J dropped 5; count of bases not matched to a gene: 4. Germline assignment: CDR1 SGHAT and CDR2 FQNNGV. In nucleotides, the CDR3 is TGTGCCAGCAGCTTAGATCGAGGGACAGGGGACAATGAGCAGTTCTTC. The encoded protein is CASSLDRGTGDNEQFF.

This clone has just a few counts. The V call is TRBV21-1, the J call TRBJ2-1; TRBD2, the D gene given by the table, was not confirmed from the DNA. TRBV21-1 is deemed a pseudogene. The CDR3 is 16 amino acids. This CDR3 reads CASSKVAGAEVYEQFF. The CDR3 nucleotides read TGTGCCAGCAGCAAGGTGGCGGGAGCGGAAGTATATGAGCAGTTCTTC.

The chain is built from TRBV28 and TRBJ1-1; D not certain. This CDR3 has 15 amino acids. V was pared by 7 bases and J by 6 bases, with 21 bases between. Germline V gene lookup returns CDR1 MDHEN and CDR2 SYDVKM. The CDR3 DNA sequence: TGTGCCAGCAATACACGAGCGTCTGCGATCGCTGAAGCTTTCTTT. Translated: CASNTRASAIAEAFF.

This clone was recorded a few times. This chain joins TRBV7-2 and TRBJ2-3; possible D gene TRBD1, 6 bases. The CDR3 spans 15 residues. Germline V lookup: CDR1 SGHTA, CDR2 FQGNSA. Deletions cut 6 bases from V and 8 bases from J, with 21 bases between. The CDR3: CASRRSLQGPGTQYF. Written as DNA, the CDR3 is TGTGCCAGCAGACGGAGCCTCCAGGGGCCCGGTACGCAGTATTTT.

This clone has a handful of counts. V gene TRBV28 combines with J gene TRBJ2-3; 8 bases map to TRBD1. Germline loops: CDR1 MDHEN, CDR2 SYDVKM. After removal of 4 bases from V and 4 bases from J, the junction contained 4 bases not matched to a gene. This CDR3 has 14 residues. In DNA, the CDR3 is TGTGCCAGCAGTTCGGGACAGGACGCAGATACGCAGTATTTT. Protein product: CASSSGQDADTQYF.

The V and J genes are TRBV2 and TRBJ2-5, with 11 nucleotides matching TRBD1. CDR1 SNHLY and CDR2 FYNNEI come from the germline V gene. V was pared by 6 bases and J by 2 bases, with 5 bases of the junction left unmatched. This CDR3 has 15 amino acids. The CDR3 sequence is CASRLDRGPQETQYF. The CDR3 DNA is TGTGCCAGCAGGCTGGACAGGGGGCCTCAAGAGACCCAGTACTTC.

This clone was observed a single time. V and J are TRBV4-1 and TRBJ2-3, with 8 bases fitting TRBD2. V was clipped by 1 base and J by 0 bases; unmatched bases: 6. Germline V gene lookup returns CDR1 MGHRA and CDR2 YSYEKL. There are 17 residues in the CDR3. CDR3 sequence reads: CASSQVSSSGSTDTQYF. The CDR3 nucleotides read TGCGCCAGCAGCCAAGTTTCCTCTAGCGGGAGCACAGATACGCAGTATTTT.

Ten or more counts support this clone. The CDR3 DNA reads as TGCAGCGGGGAGGGGACAGGACAAGAGACCCAGTACTTC. This translates into CSGEGTGQETQYF. The rearrangement links TRBV29-1 to TRBJ2-5, with D possibly TRBD1 on 8 matching bases. V lost 7 bases, J lost 2 bases, and 14 bases lay in between. Germline V gene sequence: CDR1 SQVTM, CDR2 ANQGSEA. The length of the CDR3 is 13 residues.

The chain is built from TRBV6-5 and TRBJ2-1; TRBD2 matches at 9 bases. The length of the CDR3 is 16 residues. Germline V gene data show CDR1 as MNHEY and CDR2 as SVGAGI. Trimming removed 0 bases from V and 7 bases from J; junction bases left unmatched: 7. DNA for the CDR3: TGTGCCAGCAGTTACTCGGCGGGGGGGCGCCGTAATGAGCAGTTCTTC. This codes for CASSYSAGGRRNEQFF.

V usage is TRBV5-4 and J usage is TRBJ2-7; 7 nucleotides align to TRBD1. Unmatched junction bases numbered 18, after V lost 7 bases and J lost 5 bases. The germline CDR1 and CDR2 sequences are SGHNT and YYREEE (reference sequence). The CDR3 totals 16 residues. In nucleotides, the CDR3 is TGTGCCAGCGCTGCGTCCTCGTCGGTGACAGGGAACGAGCAGTACTTC. Translation gives CASAASSSVTGNEQYF. The full variable domain, rest sourced from reference TRBV5-4 and TRBJ2-7, is ETGVTQSPTHLIKTRGQQVTLRCSSQSGHNTVSWYQQALGQGPQFIFQYYREEENGRGNFPPRFSGLQFPNYSSELNVNALELDDSALYLCASAASSSVTGNEQYFGPGTRLTVT.